One sample yielded the 9 T cell receptor beta chains listed below, sequenced in a study of blood T cells in healthy people across ages. Sample-barcoded 5' priming and a J-beta primer mix drove a second PCR of about 7 to 12 cycles. TCRdb independently ran MiXCR on the 5' RACE reads; one entry per CDR3 protein. The table has roughly 680,000 distinct CDR3 sequences, approximately 52% seen once. What was sequenced was blood. The receptors here all came from a woman of 80 years or more in good health.

The sample holds many counts of this clonotype. This clone may be a read error of a much larger clone one base away. The J gene is TRBJ2-5, the V gene TRBV6-5; 9 bases match TRBD1. Looked up from germline, CDR1 is MNHEY and CDR2 is SVGAGI. J lost 4 bases, V lost 6 bases, and 6 bases had no gene match. CDR3 size: 14 residues. DNA for the CDR3: TGTGCCAGCAGAGCACAGGGGGCAGGAGAGACCCAGTACTTC. Translation gives CASRAQGAGETQYF.

The V call is TRBV27, the J call TRBJ1-6, with a weak D call TRBD1 (5 bases). Germline loops: CDR1 MNHEY, CDR2 SMNVEV (reference sequence). This CDR3 contains 17 residues. Trimming stripped 4 bases from V and 5 bases from J, with 18 bases between. The DNA of the CDR3 is TGTGCCAGCAGTTGGAGCGGAGGAGAGGGGCATAATTCACCCCTCCACTTT. The encoded protein is CASSWSGGEGHNSPLHF.

Many counts were recorded for this clonotype. This chain links TRBV5-1 with TRBJ1-2; D not resolved. The CDR3 is made up of 15 amino acids. The V and J ends lost 7 bases and 2 bases respectively, with 18 bases between them. Looked up from germline, CDR1 is SGHRS and CDR2 is YFSETQ. The CDR3 nucleotides are TGCGCCAGCCGAACCGCAACGGGAGCGAACTATGGCTACACCTTC. This encodes CASRTATGANYGYTF. Drawing the rest from reference TRBV5-1 and TRBJ1-2, the complete variable domain is KAGVTQTPRYLIKTRGQQVTLSCSPISGHRSVSWYQQTPGQGLQFLFEYFSETQRNKGNFPGRFSGRQFSNSRSEMNVSTLELGDSALYLCASRTATGANYGYTFGSGTRLTVV.

This clonotype showed up just once. One end of the junction is discordant with germline, which a read error may explain. The CDR3 nucleotides are TGTGCCAGCAGCCTAGCGCACGGATCGGATGGCTACACCTTC. It translates to CASSLAHGSDGYTF. The chain combines TRBV7-2 with TRBJ1-2; D uncertain. CDR3 length equals 14 residues. Germline assignment: CDR1 SGHTA and CDR2 FQGNSA.

To note about this clonotype: A much more abundant neighbour one base away suggests this may be a read error. V usage is TRBV29-1 and J usage is TRBJ2-5; a possible D gene is TRBD1 (6 bases). With 3 bases removed from V and 11 bases from J, the gap between germline ends came to 19 bases. Germline CDR1 SQVTM, CDR2 ANQGSEA. The CDR3 is made up of 13 amino acids. CDR3 in amino acids: CSVDTGLYNEQYF. In DNA, the CDR3 is TGCAGCGTTGATACAGGGCTCTACAATGAGCAGTACTTC.

There are many counts of this clonotype. The chain combines TRBV29-1 with TRBJ2-3; D is unclear. The germline V gene encodes CDR1 SQVTM and CDR2 ANQGSEA. V gave up 7 bases and J gave up 0 bases, with 11 bases separating them. The CDR3 runs 13 residues. The CDR3: CSGLIGSTDTQYF. The CDR3 nucleotides read TGCAGCGGCTTGATCGGTAGCACAGATACGCAGTATTTT.

The V gene is TRBV27, the J gene TRBJ1-1; no firm D call. Trimming shortened V by 4 bases and J by 5 bases, and 11 bases separated the two germline ends. The CDR3 loop spans 13 amino acids. CDR1 MNHEY and CDR2 SMNVEV come from the germline V gene (reference sequence). CDR3 bases: TGTGCCAGCAGTTGGGCAGTAAAAACTGAAGCTTTCTTT. It translates to CASSWAVKTEAFF.

As concerns this clonotype: The junction does not match germline at one end; this may be a read error. This chain links TRBV4-2 with TRBJ2-4; weak D call: TRBD2 (5 bases). The V gene's germline CDR1 is LGHNA and CDR2 YNFKEQ. The CDR3 sequence is 16 residues long. The CDR3 spells CACSQDGGLAKNIQYF. CDR3 nucleotide sequence: TGTGCCTGCAGCCAAGATGGCGGACTAGCCAAAAACATTCAGTACTTC.

This clonotype was seen ten or more times. This chain connects TRBV27 to TRBJ1-5; D unresolved. Per germline, CDR1 MNHEY and CDR2 SMNVEV (reference sequence). The V and J ends lost 5 bases and 3 bases respectively, with 8 bases between them. There are 13 residues in the CDR3. Here the CDR3 DNA reads TGTGCCAGCAGTCCACAGCACAATCAGCCCCAGCATTTT. Its protein product is CASSPQHNQPQHF.